The 26 T cell receptor beta chains in this list originate from one sample, sequenced in a study of regulatory T cells in long-lasting Graves disease. Time point of the sample: newly diagnosed GD, antithyroid drugs for less than 3 months. Construction of the TCR library relied on RNA isolated from PBMCs. The TCR beta library used iRepertoire HTBI primers with Arm-PCR amplification of CDR3. MiXCR, run by TCRdb on the multiplex PCR reads, gives a single entry per CDR3 protein. The sample consists of approximately 440,000 distinct CDR3 sequences, 15% to 20% of them appearing once. The sample was also reused in another study, on T cells in Graves' hyperthyroidism and ophthalmopathy.

The material sequenced was peripheral blood mononuclear cells (PBMCs), taken at new diagnosis, from a patient treated with antithyroid drugs. The receptors were sampled from a man aged 35 to 55 with Graves disease.

V and J are TRBV6-5 and TRBJ1-4, with TRBD1 matching 9 bases. V gave up 2 bases and J gave up 2 bases; unmatched junction bases: 3. The CDR3 sequence is 16 residues long. Per the germline V gene, CDR1 is MNHEY and CDR2 is SVGAGI. The CDR3 bases are TGTGCCAGCAGTTACGGACAGGGGAGGACTAATGAAAAACTGTTTTTT. Protein sequence: CASSYGQGRTNEKLFF.

V usage is TRBV28 and J usage is TRBJ2-7, with TRBD1 identical over 7 bases. This CDR3 comprises 13 residues. Per the germline V gene, CDR1 is MDHEN and CDR2 is SYDVKM. Losses at the gene ends were 4 bases for V and 5 bases for J; bases not matched to a gene: 5. CDR3 DNA sequence: TGTGCCAGCAGTTGGGGACAGAAGAACGAGCAGTACTTC. Amino acid sequence: CASSWGQKNEQYF.

This clonotype was recorded at least ten times. The chain is built from TRBV28 and TRBJ1-5; TRBD1 matches 7 bases. Trimming cost V 4 bases and J 4 bases; bases outside gene matches: 10. CDR3 length: 16 amino acids. Germline V gene sequence: CDR1 MDHEN, CDR2 SYDVKM. CDR3 region: CASSSHTGEGNQPQHF. The CDR3 DNA reads TGTGCCAGCAGTTCGCACACAGGGGAGGGAAATCAGCCCCAGCATTTT.

This clonotype was recorded only once. The chain has TRBV7-8 and TRBJ1-4, with D possibly TRBD1 on 6 matching bases. Looked up from germline, CDR1 is SGHVS and CDR2 is FQNEAQ. Trimming removed 1 base at V and 4 bases at J, with 13 bases between. The CDR3 consists of 16 residues. CDR3 sequence reads: CASSLDGGLSNEKLFF. The CDR3 DNA reads as TGTGCCAGCAGCTTAGACGGGGGGCTAAGTAATGAAAAACTGTTTTTT.

The CDR3 loop is CASSPFTGGTDTQYF. CDR3 DNA sequence: TGTGCCAGCAGCCCCTTTACAGGTGGCACAGATACGCAGTATTTT. The chain employs TRBV5-4 and TRBJ2-3; tentative D call: TRBD1 (5 bases). V was trimmed by 4 bases and J by 1 base, leaving 13 bases between them. The CDR3 has 15 residues. The germline V gene encodes CDR1 SGHNT and CDR2 YYREEE (reference sequence).

The V call is TRBV24-1, the J call TRBJ1-4; D is perhaps TRBD1 (5 bases). Germline CDR1 and CDR2: KGHDR and SFDVKD. This CDR3 has 16 amino acids. Trimming cost V 3 bases and J 3 bases, with 13 bases left between them. The CDR3 DNA reads TGTGCCACCAGTGATGGAACAGGATCGGCTAATGAAAAACTGTTTTTT. Translation: CATSDGTGSANEKLFF.

Turning to this clonotype: Since a much larger clone is just one base distant, this may be a read error. The chain carries TRBV20-1 and TRBJ2-3; 13 bases match TRBD2. The DNA matches TRBJ2-1 better at its end, which makes the J call doubtful. Germline V gene sequence: CDR1 DFQATT, CDR2 SNEGSKA (reference sequence). The CDR3 totals 16 residues. In DNA, the CDR3 is TGCAGTGCTAGAGATTCCTGGACTAGCGGGAGCGATGAGCAGTTCTTC. Its protein is CSARDSWTSGSDEQFF.

This clonotype appeared many times. The J gene is TRBJ2-5, the V gene TRBV2; perhaps D is TRBD1 or TRBD2 (5 bases each). There are 11 residues in the CDR3. Between the trimmed V and J ends, which lost 7 bases and 7 bases, there was a span of 10 bases. The germline V gene has CDR1 SNHLY and CDR2 FYNNEI. In DNA form, the CDR3 reads TGTGCCAGCAAGGGACCACGGACCCAGTACTTC. Translated: CASKGPRTQYF.

This clonotype occurred many times. The chain uses TRBV10-3 and TRBJ2-3, with TRBD2 identical over 12 bases. The V gene end was trimmed by 7 bases and the J gene end by 3 bases; junction bases not matched to a gene: 5. The CDR3 sequence is 15 residues long. CDR1 is ENHRY and CDR2 is SYGVKD in the germline V gene. CDR3 sequence (DNA): TGTGCCATCATGAGCGGGACTAGCGGGACAGATACGCAGTATTTT. Its protein product is CAIMSGTSGTDTQYF.

This clonotype appeared many times. The chain employs TRBV2 and TRBJ2-3; a weak D match, TRBD1 (6 bases). Trimming stripped 7 bases from V and 4 bases from J, with 9 bases between. The CDR3 contains 12 residues. Germline V CDR1 and CDR2: SNHLY, FYNNEI. The CDR3 coding sequence is TGTGCCAGCAACAGGGTAGCAGATACGCAGTATTTT. As protein: CASNRVADTQYF.

This clonotype showed up many times. CDR3 amino acids: CASASTYEQYF. Written as DNA, the CDR3 is TGTGCCAGCGCATCTACCTACGAGCAGTACTTC. V usage is TRBV6-1 and J usage is TRBJ2-7; D call uncertain. The CDR3 length is 11 residues. V lost 8 bases to trimming and J lost 2 bases, with 7 bases between them. Looked up from germline, CDR1 is MNHNS and CDR2 is SASEGT.

This clonotype was counted only a few times. The chain recombines TRBV15 with TRBJ2-5; D is uncertain. Germline CDR1 reads LNHNV; CDR2 reads YYDKDF (reference sequence). V was trimmed by 0 bases and J by 1 base, leaving 6 bases between them. This CDR3 has 14 residues. The CDR3: CATSREDFQETQYF. CDR3 coding DNA: TGTGCCACCAGCAGAGAGGATTTCCAAGAGACCCAGTACTTC.

V is TRBV5-5 and J is TRBJ2-1, with 16 bases that match TRBD2. Trimming at V came to 0 bases and at J to 8 bases, leaving 11 bases not matched to a gene. The CDR3 is made up of 19 amino acids. Germline V gene data show CDR1 as SGHKS and CDR2 as YYEKEE (reference sequence). In DNA, the CDR3 is TGTGCCAGCAGCTTGGAGGGACTAGCGGGAGGGCCTGGGTTATATGAGCAGTTCTTC. This translates into CASSLEGLAGGPGLYEQFF.

This clonotype has just a few counts. A clone one base away is much larger, so this may be a read error. The chain is built from TRBV3-1 and TRBJ1-1; maybe TRBD1 (6 bases). This CDR3 is 13 amino acids long. Per germline, CDR1 LGHDT and CDR2 YNNKEL (reference sequence). Trimming took off 4 bases at V and 9 bases at J, with 15 bases between the two ends. CDR3 protein: CASSLRQVSQAFF. The CDR3 region has the DNA TGTGCCAGCAGCCTTCGACAGGTCTCACAAGCTTTCTTT.

This clonotype was detected only a few times. The J gene is TRBJ2-1, the V gene TRBV24-1; D not resolved. Germline assignment: CDR1 KGHDR and CDR2 SFDVKD. The CDR3 is made up of 11 amino acids. Deletions cut 9 bases from V and 8 bases from J, with 10 bases between. The DNA for the CDR3 is TGTGCCACCGGCCCGGTGTATGAGCAGTTCTTC. Its protein product is CATGPVYEQFF.

The rearrangement joins TRBV6-2 or TRBV6-3 to TRBJ1-4; 7 nucleotides align to TRBD1. The germline gives CDR1 MNHEY, CDR2 SVGEGT. Trimming took 0 bases from V and 7 from J; bases not matched to a gene: 11. This CDR3 has 17 amino acids. CDR3 residues: CASSYSGRGQDGEKLFF. The CDR3 DNA reads as TGTGCCAGCAGTTACTCGGGGCGTGGACAGGATGGTGAAAAACTGTTTTTT.

Concerning this clonotype itself: Possible read error: a much larger clone is one base away. The genes are TRBV3-1 and TRBJ1-2, with a tentative D call TRBD1 (5 bases). Trimming removed 7 bases at V and 7 bases at J, with 13 bases between. The germline gives CDR1 LGHDT, CDR2 YNNKEL (reference sequence). The CDR3 has 12 amino acids. The CDR3 DNA follows: TGTGCCAGCATGTTGGGGGATGCTGGCTACACCTTC. Its translation is CASMLGDAGYTF.

This clonotype was seen many times. The J gene is TRBJ2-3, the V gene TRBV12-3 or TRBV12-4, with 7 positions matching TRBD2. Trimming cost V 3 bases and J 6 bases; bases outside gene matches: 15. This CDR3 has 17 residues. The CDR3 nucleotides read TGTGCCAGCAGTTTTTCTAGCGGAGGGCCCTCGGCGGATACGCAGTATTTT. As protein: CASSFSSGGPSADTQYF.

The chain combines TRBV10-3 with TRBJ1-4; 8 bases are a match to TRBD1. V gave up 0 bases and J gave up 7 bases; unmatched junction bases: 1. Germline CDR1 reads ENHRY; CDR2 reads SYGVKD. The length of the CDR3 is 14 residues. The CDR3 is CAISESRGREKLFF. Here the CDR3 DNA reads TGTGCCATCAGTGAGTCCAGGGGGCGTGAAAAACTGTTTTTT.

This clonotype was observed a single time. The rearrangement joins TRBV29-1 to TRBJ1-5; no firm D call. The CDR3 spans 13 residues. Trimming cost V 0 bases and J 9 bases, with 12 bases left between them. Germline values: CDR1 SQVTM, CDR2 ANQGSEA. The CDR3 nucleotides are TGCAGCGTTGAAGAGGCGCGAGGGAGGCCCCAGCATTTT. Translating it yields CSVEEARGRPQHF. Full variable domain (missing parts from reference TRBV29-1 and TRBJ1-5): SAVISQKPSRDICQRGTSLTIQCQVDSQVTMMFWYRQQPGQSLTLIATANQGSEATYESGFVIDKFPISRPNLTFSTLTVSNMSPEDSSIYLCSVEEARGRPQHFGDGTRLSIL.

Points on this clonotype: This likely traces to a read error, being one base from a far larger clone. The V and J genes are TRBV20-1 and TRBJ2-1; D is uncertain. The CDR3 extends over 14 amino acids. V lost 0 bases and J lost 10, with 16 bases in between. Germline V gene lookup returns CDR1 DFQATT and CDR2 SNEGSKA (reference sequence). The CDR3 reads CSARDSASSYEQFF. CDR3 DNA sequence: TGCAGTGCTAGAGATTCGGCGAGCTCCTACGAGCAGTTCTTC.

This clonotype was found many times. Germline is not matched at one junction end, which may reflect a read error. This chain joins TRBV12-3 or TRBV12-4 and TRBJ2-7; D perhaps matches TRBD2 (5 bases). This CDR3 has 13 amino acids. CDR3 amino acids: CASSVAPEREQYF. The CDR3 DNA follows: TGTGCCAGCAGTGTAGCCCCCGAGCGGGAGCAGTACTTC.

This clonotype has only a few counts. The V and J genes are TRBV30 and TRBJ2-2; no clear D. V was trimmed by 3 bases and J by 4 bases, leaving 12 bases between them. The CDR3 contains 14 residues. The germline V gene has CDR1 GTSNPN and CDR2 SVGIG (reference sequence). The CDR3 protein is CAWSPPLRTGELFF. The CDR3 DNA is TGTGCCTGGAGCCCCCCTTTGCGCACCGGGGAGCTGTTTTTT.

The chain links TRBV7-9 to TRBJ2-5; D is unclear. Per the germline V gene, CDR1 is SEHNR and CDR2 is FQNEAQ (reference sequence). V dropped 5 bases and J dropped 10 bases, with 11 bases sitting between them. The CDR3 is made up of 11 amino acids. The CDR3 region has the DNA TGTGCCAGCAGCCCTATAATAGACCAGTACTTC. Protein sequence: CASSPIIDQYF.

The genes are TRBV29-1 and TRBJ2-7; possibly TRBD1 or TRBD2 for D (6 bases each). The CDR3 spans 15 residues. CDR1 is SQVTM, CDR2 ANQGSEA, per germline. The V gene lost 4 bases and the J gene lost 7 bases, with 23 bases spanning the gap. This chain's CDR3 is CSVGGRRTGVWEQYF. The CDR3 DNA reads TGCAGCGTTGGGGGGCGGAGGACGGGGGTTTGGGAGCAGTACTTC.

The chain carries TRBV12-3 or TRBV12-4 and TRBJ1-2, with D perhaps TRBD1 (6 bases). The CDR3 has 13 amino acids. V lost 1 base and J lost 8, with 11 bases in between. The CDR3 coding sequence is TGTGCCAGCAGTTTAGGGGGGGCGCGGGGCTACACCTTC. Residues: CASSLGGARGYTF.